This TCR beta chain was retrieved from a study of blood T cell repertoires in COVID-19. The protocol was immunoSEQ multiplex PCR, while the TCRdb copy is restricted to in-frame clones and leaves out a portion. The table has over 300,000 clones, more than 70% seen once. The sample taken for sequencing was peripheral blood. The TCR was taken from a man younger than 35 who had recovered from COVID-19.

CDR3 sequence: CASSFSRADTQYF. The CDR3 nucleotides read TGTGCCAGCAGTTTTAGTCGGGCAGATACGCAGTATTTT. The chain carries TRBV27 and TRBJ2-3; D not resolved. The ends were cut back, 3 bases at V and 4 bases at J, with 8 bases in the middle. The CDR3 is 13 residues long. CDR1 and CDR2 (germline): MNHEY, SMNVEV (reference sequence).